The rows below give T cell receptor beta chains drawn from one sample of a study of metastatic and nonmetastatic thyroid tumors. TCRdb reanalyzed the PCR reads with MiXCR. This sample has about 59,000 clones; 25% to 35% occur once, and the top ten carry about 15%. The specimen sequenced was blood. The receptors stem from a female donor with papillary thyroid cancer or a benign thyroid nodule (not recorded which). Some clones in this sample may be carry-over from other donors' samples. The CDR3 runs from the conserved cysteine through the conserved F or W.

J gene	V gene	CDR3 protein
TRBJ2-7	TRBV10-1	CASNRDPFGEQYF
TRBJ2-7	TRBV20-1	CSARGGRDYEQYF
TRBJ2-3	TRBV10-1	CASSESGPLYTQYF
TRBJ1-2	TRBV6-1	CASQETASYGYTF
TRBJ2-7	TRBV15	CATSRERDRAYEQYF
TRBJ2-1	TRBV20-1	CSVKLGYNEQFF
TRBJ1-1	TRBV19	CASSDFRITEAFF
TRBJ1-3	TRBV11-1	CASRGGQGVTGNTIYF
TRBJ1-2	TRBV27	CASSLAPLTGGYTF
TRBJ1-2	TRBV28	CASRGETGSRGYTF
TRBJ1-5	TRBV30	CAWGDRTYQPQHF
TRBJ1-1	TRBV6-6	CASSSRGRTEAFF
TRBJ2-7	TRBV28	CASIQGVGGIGEQYF
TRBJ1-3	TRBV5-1	CASSLGGSGNTIYF
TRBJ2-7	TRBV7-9	CASSLSGEEQYF
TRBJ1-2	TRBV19	CASFGDSNYGYTF
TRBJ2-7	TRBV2	CASREQGPTNEQYF
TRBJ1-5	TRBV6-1	CASSQTGMGVSNQPQHF
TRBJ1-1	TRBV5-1	CASSLIGVGTEAFF
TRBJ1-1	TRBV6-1	CASSVRPQDTEAFF
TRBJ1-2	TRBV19	CASTEHPGTGPNYGYTF
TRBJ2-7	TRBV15	CATSRAGTASYEQYF
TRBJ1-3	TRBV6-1	CASTPASSGNTIYF
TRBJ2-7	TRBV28	CASSRRDGTYEQYF
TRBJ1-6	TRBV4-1	CASSQEAHNNSPLHF
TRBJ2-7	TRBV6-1	CASSEVRASGNPISTEQYF
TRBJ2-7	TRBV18	CASSPGGGGAYEQYF
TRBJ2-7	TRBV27	CASRVFSSSPPYEQYF
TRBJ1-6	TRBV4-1	CASSPGQGISVSYNSPLHF
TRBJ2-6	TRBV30	CAWSEIRGSGANVLTF
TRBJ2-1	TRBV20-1	CSGQDNRGLTYNEQFF